This is a list of T cell receptor beta chains from one sample in a study of breast tumors, draining lymph nodes, adjacent tissues. One entry per CDR3 protein, called by TCRdb with MiXCR from the multiplex PCR reads. Counted here are tens of thousands of distinct CDR3 sequences, roughly 24% occurring once; the ten biggest clones make up roughly 8%. Sequences were obtained from breast tumor tissue. The receptors were sampled from a female donor with breast cancer. Some clones in this sample may be carry-over from other donors' samples. CDR3s include the opening cysteine and the closing phenylalanine or tryptophan. D genes are given only for firm matches. Expanded clones get a size class; other rows say once, few or many, or leave the size out.

many	17	TRBJ1-6	TRBV6-6	.	TGTGCCAGCAGTTACTGGACAGTAAGAGGGTTCAATTCACCCCTCCACTTT	CASSYWTVRGFNSPLHF
few	14	TRBJ2-4	TRBV19	.	TGTGCCAGTAGTATTAAGGGAGCCAAAAACATTCAGTACTTC	CASSIKGAKNIQYF
.	13	TRBJ1-5	TRBV27	.	TGTGCCAGCAGTCAGGGACGGGTTCAGCCCCAGCATTTT	CASSQGRVQPQHF
.	13	TRBJ1-1	TRBV29-1	.	TGCAGCACCCACCTTGGGTTAAGTACTGAAGCTTTCTTT	CSTHLGLSTEAFF
.	13	TRBJ2-2	TRBV27	.	TGTGCCAGCAGTTTACACCTCACCGGGGAGCTGTTTTTT	CASSLHLTGELFF
many	11	TRBJ2-3	TRBV3-1	.	TGTGCCAGCAGCCTGGTGGGTACGCAGTATTTT	CASSLVGTQYF
many	11	TRBJ2-7	TRBV24-1	.	TGTGCCACCGGGACGTGGTCCGAGCAGTACTTC	CATGTWSEQYF
many	13	TRBJ2-5	TRBV7-3	.	TGTGCCAGCAGCTTAACGGGGGTAGAGACCCAGTACTTC	CASSLTGVETQYF
many	15	TRBJ2-3	TRBV19	TRBD2	TGTGCCAGTTCCTATAGCGGGAGTGAAGGAGATACGCAGTATTTT	CASSYSGSEGDTQYF
many	18	TRBJ2-6	TRBV7-2	.	TGTGCCAGCAGCCCAGGGGGGGCTTTTAGCTCTGGGGCCAACGTCCTGACTTTC	CASSPGGAFSSGANVLTF
.	17	TRBJ1-2	TRBV7-9	.	TGTGCCAGCAGTTTATCGAATGGAGTTAGTTGCGTCTATGGCTACTCCTTC	CASSLSNGVSCVYGYSF
few	15	TRBJ2-5	TRBV11-1	TRBD2	TGTGCCAGCAGCCCACGGACTACCCGGGGGGGGACCCAGTACTTC	CASSPRTTRGGTQYF
few	15	TRBJ2-5	TRBV19	.	TGTGCCAGTAGCTCGACCGCCATATACCAAGAGACCCAGTACTTC	CASSSTAIYQETQYF
many	13	TRBJ1-6	TRBV19	.	TGTGCCAGTAGTATAGTGGGGAATTCACCCCTCCACTTT	CASSIVGNSPLHF
many	17	TRBJ2-7	TRBV2	TRBD2	TGTGCCAGCAGTGACGGAGCGGGAGACGGCTTGGCCTACGAGCAGTACTTC	CASSDGAGDGLAYEQYF
.	14	TRBJ1-1	TRBV6-2/TRBV6-3	.	TGTGCCAGCAGGGACGGGAATAAGAACACTGAAGCTTTCTTT	CASRDGNKNTEAFF
.	14	TRBJ1-5	TRBV20-1	.	TGCAGTGCCAGGGACGGGGCTCGCAATCAGCCCCAGCATTTT	CSARDGARNQPQHF
.	18	TRBJ2-4	TRBV19	.	TGTGCCAGTAGTATAGTTGGGAAGGGGGAGTCAACCAAAAACATTCAGTACTTC	CASSIVGKGESTKNIQYF
many	16	TRBJ2-3	TRBV11-3	TRBD1	TGTGCCAGCAGCTCGGGGGACAGGGGCGACACAGATACGCAGTATTTT	CASSSGDRGDTDTQYF
few	11	TRBJ2-1	TRBV28	.	TGTGCCAGCAGTAAGGCACTAGGGCAGTTCTTC	CASSKALGQFF
many	15	TRBJ1-2	TRBV7-9	TRBD1	TGTGCCAGCAGCTTAAGCGACAGGGGGCGGAGTGGCTACACCTTC	CASSLSDRGRSGYTF
many	11	TRBJ2-7	TRBV6-6	.	TGTGCCAGCAGCCCCGACAGTAAGCAGTACTTC	CASSPDSKQYF
many	20	TRBJ2-1	TRBV12-3/TRBV12-4	.	TGTGCCAGCACCCACCCAACACCCAATATACAGGACCGCTCCTACAATGAGCAGTTCTTC	CASTHPTPNIQDRSYNEQFF
many	13	TRBJ1-2	TRBV20-1	.	TGCAGTGCTACTCAGACAGGAAACTATGGCTACACCTTC	CSATQTGNYGYTF
many	12	TRBJ1-2	TRBV24-1	TRBD1	TGTGCCACCAGTGACCCAGGGGGTGGCTACACCTTC	CATSDPGGGYTF
many	11	TRBJ1-2	TRBV20-1	.	TGCAGTGCTAACCCAGGGAACGGCTACACCTTC	CSANPGNGYTF
many	13	TRBJ2-1	TRBV5-1	.	TGCGCCAGCAGCTTGGAGGCAGACAATGAGCAGTTCTTC	CASSLEADNEQFF
many	17	TRBJ2-3	TRBV4-2	TRBD2	TGTGCCAGCAGCCAAGGGACTAGCGGGACTAGCACAGATACGCAGTATTTT	CASSQGTSGTSTDTQYF
many	16	TRBJ2-2	TRBV7-9	.	TGTGCCAGCAGCTTAGTCCGGGGCCCAAACACCGGGGAGCTGTTTTTT	CASSLVRGPNTGELFF
many	16	TRBJ2-3	TRBV2	TRBD2	TGTGCCAGCAGTGCCACTAGCGCCCAGCTGATGTGGGGGCAGTATTTT	CASSATSAQLMWGQYF
many	18	TRBJ1-2	TRBV9	.	TGTGCCAGCAGCGTAGGAGTCAATCCTGGGCAGGGGAGCTATGGCTACACCTTC	CASSVGVNPGQGSYGYTF
many	17	TRBJ1-4	TRBV10-2	.	TGCGCCAGCAGTGAGAGGGGAAGGGAGACGACTAATGAAAAACTGTTTTTT	CASSERGRETTNEKLFF
many	15	TRBJ2-4	TRBV2	TRBD1	TGTGCCAGCAGTTTAGGCCCGGGACAGGGAGACATTCAGTACTTC	CASSLGPGQGDIQYF
few	16	TRBJ1-4	TRBV19	TRBD1	TGTGCCAGTAGTAGCCGTGACAGGGGGCCTAATGAAAAACTGTTTTTT	CASSSRDRGPNEKLFF
many	13	TRBJ1-2	TRBV7-9	.	TGTGCCAGCAGCTTCGACAGCATCTATGGCTACACCTTC	CASSFDSIYGYTF
many	14	TRBJ2-1	TRBV20-1	TRBD2	TGCAGTGCCCCGGGACTAGCCGAGTACAATGAGCAGTTCTTC	CSAPGLAEYNEQFF
.	14	TRBJ2-5	TRBV12-3/TRBV12-4	.	TGTGCCAGCAGTAGTAGACGTGATGGGGAGACCCAGTACTTC	CASSSRRDGETQYF
many	17	TRBJ1-5	TRBV6-6	.	TGTGCCAGCAGTTACTCGAGGTCACGGACTAGCAATCAGCCCCAGCATTTT	CASSYSRSRTSNQPQHF
few	15	TRBJ2-2	TRBV7-3	TRBD1	TGTGCCAGCGGCCGGGACAGGGTTAACACCGGGGAGCTGTTTTTT	CASGRDRVNTGELFF
.	16	TRBJ2-1	TRBV24-1	TRBD2	TGTGCCACCAGGGGTTTGGGTAGCGGGGGGGCCAATGAGCAGTTCTTC	CATRGLGSGGANEQFF
many	15	TRBJ2-7	TRBV11-1	TRBD1	TGTGCCAGCAGCTCACGCTGGGGACAGGGAAACGAGCAGTACTTC	CASSSRWGQGNEQYF
many	17	TRBJ1-3	TRBV11-2	TRBD1	TGTGCCAGCAGCTTATTAGATGGGGACAGGGGTTTCGACACCATATATTTT	CASSLLDGDRGFDTIYF
many	15	TRBJ1-5	TRBV18	.	TGTGCCAGCTCACCTGTCCAGGGAGGCAATCAGCCCCAGCATTTT	CASSPVQGGNQPQHF
.	11	TRBJ1-1	TRBV27	.	TGTGCCAGCAGTTCGTTCACTGAAGCTTTCTTT	CASSSFTEAFF
many	14	TRBJ2-5	TRBV4-1	.	TGCGCCAGCAGCTCTGGCGGGGGCTTAGAGACCCAGTACTTC	CASSSGGGLETQYF
.	15	TRBJ2-4	TRBV5-1	TRBD1	TGCGCCAGCAGCACCGGGACAGAGGGCAAAAACATTCAGTACTTC	CASSTGTEGKNIQYF
many	13	TRBJ2-2	TRBV7-8	.	TGTGCCAGCAGCTTAGCCTACGACGGGGAGCTGTTTTTT	CASSLAYDGELFF
many	14	TRBJ2-7	TRBV7-9	.	TGTGCCAGCAGTTATGACGACAGGTCGGACGAGCAGTACTTC	CASSYDDRSDEQYF
.	16	TRBJ2-3	TRBV20-1	.	TGCAGTGCTAGGCCGAGGGGTGTTGGCAGCACAGATACGCAGTATTTT	CSARPRGVGSTDTQYF
.	16	TRBJ1-6	TRBV28	TRBD1	TGTGCCAGCCTGGGGGACAGGGGGCTGGTTAATTCACCCCTCCACTTT	CASLGDRGLVNSPLHF
many	17	TRBJ2-5	TRBV4-2	.	TGTGCCAGCAGCCAAGATTTGCCCGAGAGGGGCCAAGAGACCCAGTACTTC	CASSQDLPERGQETQYF